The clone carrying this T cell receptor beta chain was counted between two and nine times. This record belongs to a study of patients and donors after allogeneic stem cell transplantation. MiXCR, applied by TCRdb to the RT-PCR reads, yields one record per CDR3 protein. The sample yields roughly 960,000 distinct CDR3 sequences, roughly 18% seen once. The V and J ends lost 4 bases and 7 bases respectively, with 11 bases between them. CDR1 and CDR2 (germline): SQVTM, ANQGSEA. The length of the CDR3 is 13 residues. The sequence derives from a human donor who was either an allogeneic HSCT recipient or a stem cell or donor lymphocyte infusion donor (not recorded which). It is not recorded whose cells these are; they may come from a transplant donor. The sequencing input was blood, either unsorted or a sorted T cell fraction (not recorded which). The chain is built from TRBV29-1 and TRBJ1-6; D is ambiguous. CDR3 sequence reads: CSVAPSGNSPLHF. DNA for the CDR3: TGCAGCGTTGCCCCATCGGGAAATTCACCCCTCCACTTT.